Below are 24 T cell receptor beta chains sequenced from a single sample in a study of blood T cells in healthy people across ages. Using a J-beta primer mix together with a sample-barcoded 5' primer, a second PCR was run for about 6 to 12 cycles. TCRdb reprocessed the 5' RACE reads with MiXCR, giving one entry per CDR3 protein. The table has about 1.1 million distinct CDR3 sequences, around two fifths seen once. Sequencing was performed on blood. These TCRs come from a young man in good health.

This clonotype was seen only once. The rearrangement links TRBV2 to TRBJ1-1; no clear D gene. V was cut by 3 bases and J by 1 base, with 9 bases left in between. The CDR3 totals 14 residues. From germline, CDR1 is SNHLY and CDR2 FYNNEI. The CDR3 reads CASSEGSRNTEAFF. The CDR3, as DNA: TGTGCCAGCAGTGAGGGGTCACGGAACACTGAAGCTTTCTTT.

The chain is built from TRBV6-2 or TRBV6-3 and TRBJ2-2, with a weak D call TRBD1 (5 bases). The germline gives CDR1 MNHEY, CDR2 SVGEGT. This CDR3 contains 15 residues. The ends were cut back, 1 base at V and 1 base at J, with 7 bases in the middle. The CDR3: CASSYYRKNTGELFF. CDR3 nucleotide sequence: TGTGCCAGCAGTTACTACAGGAAGAACACCGGGGAGCTGTTTTTT.

The rearrangement links TRBV28 to TRBJ1-4; TRBD1 might be the D (5 bases). Deletions cut 5 bases from V and 3 bases from J, with 13 bases between. The CDR3 loop spans 15 amino acids. Germline CDR1 is MDHEN and CDR2 is SYDVKM. In nucleotides, the CDR3 is TGTGCCAGCAGTGGGGCAGAGGGTCCTAATGAAAAACTGTTTTTT. Protein: CASSGAEGPNEKLFF.

The J gene is TRBJ2-2, the V gene TRBV12-3 or TRBV12-4; D perhaps matches TRBD2 (7 bases). The CDR3 spans 15 residues. The ends were cut back, 10 bases at V and 0 bases at J, with 15 bases in the middle. The CDR3 loop reads CATEGGSANTGELFF. In nucleotides, the CDR3 is TGTGCCACCGAGGGGGGGTCCGCGAACACCGGGGAGCTGTTTTTT.

The chain couples TRBV24-1 to TRBJ2-1, with no clear D. Germline V gene lookup returns CDR1 KGHDR and CDR2 SFDVKD. V lost 4 bases and J lost 9, with 9 bases in between. This CDR3 has 12 residues. DNA for the CDR3: TGTGCCACCAGTGACCCGGCCAGTGAGCAGTTCTTC. It is translated as CATSDPASEQFF.

This clonotype was counted a few times. A junction boundary mismatches the germline segment, possibly from a read error. This chain uses TRBV5-6 with TRBJ1-5, with TRBD1 as a possible D gene (5 bases). Germline lookup yields CDR1 SGHDT and CDR2 YYEEEE. This CDR3 is built from 16 residues. The CDR3 here is CAGSLGTGVSNQPQHF. The DNA of the CDR3 is TGTGCCGGCAGCTTGGGAACAGGCGTCAGCAATCAGCCCCAGCATTTT.

The rearrangement links TRBV4-2 to TRBJ1-2; TRBD1 matches at 7 bases. The CDR3 length is 16 residues. Losses at the gene ends were 0 bases for V and 7 bases for J; bases not matched to a gene: 11. CDR1 and CDR2 (germline): LGHNA, YNFKEQ. In DNA, the CDR3 is TGTGCCAGCAGCCAAGAACCTTCCGATAGACAGGGTGGCTACACCTTC. Protein: CASSQEPSDRQGGYTF.

This clonotype turned up a few times. The chain is built from TRBV4-1 and TRBJ2-5; D is undetermined. Trimming removed 1 base from V and 5 bases from J, with 14 bases in between. The CDR3 extends over 15 amino acids. The germline CDR1 and CDR2 sequences are MGHRA and YSYEKL. CDR3 residues: CASSQGEKVGETQYF. The CDR3 nucleotides are TGCGCCAGCAGCCAAGGAGAGAAGGTGGGCGAGACCCAGTACTTC.

This clonotype was counted only a few times. The rearrangement joins TRBV12-3 or TRBV12-4 to TRBJ2-1, with 11 bases lining up with TRBD1. TRBJ2-7 explains the end of the DNA better; the J call may be wrong. The CDR3 totals 15 residues. The CDR3 reads CASSFSGQGDNEQYF. The CDR3 nucleotides read TGTGCCAGCAGTTTTTCGGGACAGGGGGACAATGAGCAGTACTTC.

The V gene is TRBV6-2 or TRBV6-3, the J gene TRBJ2-7; tentatively, D is TRBD1 or TRBD2 (5 bases each). Trimming stripped 8 bases from V and 0 bases from J, with 11 bases between. The germline V gene encodes CDR1 MNHEY and CDR2 SVGEGT. This CDR3 is built from 13 residues. In DNA, the CDR3 is TGTGCCAGCGGAAGCGGACACTCCTACGAGCAGTACTTC. Protein: CASGSGHSYEQYF.

The V gene is TRBV4-3, the J gene TRBJ1-3, with no clear D. The V gene's germline CDR1 is LGHNA and CDR2 YSLEER. Trimming took off 4 bases at V and 7 bases at J, with 8 bases between the two ends. There are 12 residues in the CDR3. This CDR3 is CASSPSRNTIYF. In DNA form, the CDR3 reads TGCGCCAGCAGCCCGAGTCGGAACACCATATATTTT.

This CDR3 is CASSLAARANEQFF. The CDR3 nucleotides read TGTGCCAGCAGCTTAGCTGCGAGGGCAAATGAGCAGTTCTTC. The chain has TRBV7-9 and TRBJ2-1; TRBD2 might be the D (5 bases). The CDR3 extends over 14 amino acids. Trimming removed 0 bases at V and 7 bases at J, with 10 bases between. Per germline, CDR1 SEHNR and CDR2 FQNEAQ (reference sequence). Looking up the rest from reference TRBV7-9 and TRBJ2-1 gives the full variable domain: DTGVSQNPRHKITKRGQNVTFRCDPISEHNRLYWYRQTLGQGPEFLTYFQNEAQLEKSRLLSDRFSAERPKGSFSTLEIQRTEQGDSAMYLCASSLAARANEQFFGPGTRLTVL.

V usage is TRBV2 and J usage is TRBJ2-1; D remains unclear. The CDR3 is 11 amino acids. The germline V gene has CDR1 SNHLY and CDR2 FYNNEI. The V gene lost 8 bases and the J gene lost 8 bases, with 10 bases spanning the gap. In nucleotides, the CDR3 is TGTGCCAGCGGAGCCGTCTATGAGCAGTTCTTC. It codes for CASGAVYEQFF.

This clonotype was observed a handful of times. DNA for the CDR3: TGTGCCAGCAGCTTGGGGACTAGCAAGCAAGAGACCCAGTACTTC. Translating it yields CASSLGTSKQETQYF. The rearrangement uses TRBV11-3 and TRBJ2-5; 9 bases are a match to TRBD2. J lost 2 bases, V lost 3 bases, and 4 bases had no gene match. There are 15 residues in the CDR3. In germline, CDR1 is SGHNT, CDR2 YENEEA.

This clonotype is a singleton in its sample. A much larger clone lies a single base off, so this may be a read error. The CDR3 sequence is CASSWGQYSNQPQHF. CDR3 DNA: TGTGCCAGCAGCTGGGGACAGTATAGCAATCAGCCCCAGCATTTT. The chain couples TRBV7-2 to TRBJ1-5; TRBD1 aligns across 7 bases. Trimming removed 4 bases from V and 0 bases from J; junction bases left unmatched: 3. The CDR3 sequence is 15 residues long. The germline V gene encodes CDR1 SGHTA and CDR2 FQGNSA.

This clonotype was observed a handful of times. The CDR3 nucleotides read TGCAGTGCCCCCGTCCGGGGGGTAGACACTGAAGCTTTCTTT. Translating it yields CSAPVRGVDTEAFF. The genes are TRBV20-1 and TRBJ1-1, with D possibly being TRBD1 (5 bases). V gave up 6 bases and J gave up 3 bases, with 17 bases separating them. Germline lookup yields CDR1 DFQATT and CDR2 SNEGSKA (reference sequence). There are 14 residues in the CDR3.

This clonotype has at least ten counts. This chain links TRBV29-1 with TRBJ1-1; maybe TRBD1 (5 bases). Trimming left V 2 bases short and J 10 bases short, with 11 bases between. The CDR3 covers 11 residues. CDR1 is SQVTM and CDR2 is ANQGSEA in the germline V gene. For the CDR3, the DNA is TGCAGCGTTGAATGGGGGTTTTCAGCTTTCTTT. Translation: CSVEWGFSAFF. Variable domain in full (rest from reference TRBV29-1 and TRBJ1-1): SAVISQKPSRDICQRGTSLTIQCQVDSQVTMMFWYRQQPGQSLTLIATANQGSEATYESGFVIDKFPISRPNLTFSTLTVSNMSPEDSSIYLCSVEWGFSAFFGQGTRLTVV.

This clonotype was seen a few times. This chain joins TRBV12-3 or TRBV12-4 and TRBJ1-2; 7 bases map to TRBD1. This CDR3 has 15 amino acids. V dropped 6 bases and J dropped 4; count of bases not matched to a gene: 11. The chain's CDR3 is CASSPGRGLGYGYTF. CDR3 bases: TGTGCCAGCAGCCCCGGGAGGGGGCTCGGCTATGGCTACACCTTC.

The CDR3 here is CASSIPDSNNEQFF. The CDR3 bases are TGTGCCAGCAGCATCCCGGACTCTAACAATGAGCAGTTCTTC. This chain joins TRBV9 and TRBJ2-1; D perhaps matches TRBD2 (5 bases). Per germline, CDR1 SGDLS and CDR2 YYNGEE. This CDR3 is built from 14 residues. Trimming took off 4 bases at V and 5 bases at J, with 13 bases between the two ends.

The V gene is TRBV6-5, the J gene TRBJ2-3; D is undetermined. CDR1 MNHEY and CDR2 SVGAGI come from the germline V gene. The CDR3 extends over 14 amino acids. Trimming removed 0 bases from V and 6 bases from J, with 10 bases in between. In DNA form, the CDR3 reads TGTGCCAGCAGTTACTCGTTCGCAACCGATACGCAGTATTTT. Translation gives CASSYSFATDTQYF.

The table lists this clonotype with a few counts. This sequence joins TRBV4-2 and TRBJ1-5; tentatively, D is TRBD1 (5 bases). Trimming left V 1 base short and J 2 bases short, with 9 bases between. CDR1 is LGHNA and CDR2 is YNFKEQ in the germline V gene. The CDR3 covers 15 residues. As DNA, the CDR3 is TGTGCCAGCAGCCAAGGCCTGGGGGGCAATCAGCCCCAGCATTTT. Protein sequence: CASSQGLGGNQPQHF.

This clonotype occurred many times. CDR3 residues: CASSLASETDTQYF. Here the CDR3 DNA reads TGCGCCAGCAGCTTGGCTAGCGAGACAGATACGCAGTATTTT. V is TRBV5-1 and J is TRBJ2-3; D may be TRBD2 (6 bases). This CDR3 spans 14 amino acids. V was clipped by 0 bases and J by 3 bases, with 8 bases between them. The germline V gene encodes CDR1 SGHRS and CDR2 YFSETQ.

V usage is TRBV28 and J usage is TRBJ1-1, with a tentative D call TRBD1 (5 bases). The CDR3 consists of 14 residues. Germline-derived CDR1 and CDR2 are MDHEN and SYDVKM. V lost 2 bases to trimming and J lost 11 bases, with 18 bases between them. The CDR3 sequence: CASSLQGAITGAFF. As DNA, the CDR3 is TGTGCCAGCAGTTTACAAGGGGCCATCACGGGGGCTTTCTTT.

This clonotype has at least ten counts. The genes are TRBV29-1 and TRBJ2-3; TRBD2 aligns across 11 bases. This CDR3 has 19 amino acids. Germline loops: CDR1 SQVTM, CDR2 ANQGSEA. Unmatched junction bases numbered 12, after V lost 1 base and J lost 0 bases. CDR3 in amino acids: CSVEGLAGTLLPSTDTQYF. CDR3 in DNA: TGCAGCGTTGAAGGACTAGCGGGGACCCTTTTGCCTAGCACAGATACGCAGTATTTT.